These 19 T cell receptor beta chains came from one sample sequenced in a study of T cells in Graves' hyperthyroidism and ophthalmopathy. Amplification of TCR beta CDR3 regions used RNA as the template. A first-round RT-PCR of the TCR CDR3 used the HTBI primer set. From the multiplex PCR reads, TCRdb called clonotypes with MiXCR, one entry per CDR3 protein. The table records fewer than 850,000 distinct CDR3 sequences, roughly 17% of them present only once. The sample consisted of blood. The receptor source for this set is a man between 50 and 59 years old with Graves' hyperthyroidism.

As for this clonotype: Since a much larger clone is just one base distant, this may be a read error. CDR3 in amino acids: CASSDLGGQGEQYF. Written as DNA, the CDR3 is TGTGCCAGCAGTGACCTAGGGGGCCAAGGCGAGCAGTACTTC. This chain links TRBV2 with TRBJ2-7; 7 positions match TRBD1. With 3 bases clipped from V and 6 bases from J, the junction kept 8 bases outside the gene matches. The CDR3 extends over 14 amino acids. The germline CDR1 and CDR2 sequences are SNHLY and FYNNEI.

This clonotype has just a few counts. The rearrangement uses TRBV13 and TRBJ2-7, with 11 positions matching TRBD2. Looked up from germline, CDR1 is PRHDT and CDR2 is FYEKMQ (reference sequence). With 6 bases clipped from V and 7 bases from J, the junction kept 14 bases outside the gene matches. CDR3 length equals 16 residues. CDR3 nucleotide sequence: TGTGCCAGCAGAAAGCCGATAGCGGGAGGGGGAAGTGAGCAGTACTTC. This sequence encodes CASRKPIAGGGSEQYF.

The sample holds a few counts of this clonotype. This chain connects TRBV12-3 or TRBV12-4 to TRBJ2-6; D is unresolved. The V end was cut by 5 bases, the J end by 0 bases, with 8 bases between. The CDR3 is 15 residues long. CDR3 nucleotide sequence: TGTGCCAGCAGTCCTCAGATCTCTGGGGCCAACGTCCTGACTTTC. Amino acid sequence: CASSPQISGANVLTF.

A remark on this clonotype: This may be a read error, as it is one base from a much larger clone. Here the CDR3 DNA reads TGTGCCGGCAGTACTCCCCGGGACCTCCGATCGTTGGATACGCAGTATTTT. Encoded protein: CAGSTPRDLRSLDTQYF. V is TRBV27 and J is TRBJ2-3; the D call may be TRBD1 or TRBD2 (5 bases each). CDR3 length: 17 residues. Germline values: CDR1 MNHEY, CDR2 SMNVEV (reference sequence).

This clonotype has only a few counts. V is TRBV12-3 or TRBV12-4 and J is TRBJ1-2, with TRBD1 matching over 8 bases. J gave up 6 bases and V 5 bases, and 11 bases lay outside the gene matches. The CDR3 has 15 residues. CDR3 nucleotides: TGTGCCAGCAGTCAACGGACAGGGCCAACCCATGGCTACACCTTC. Translated, it gives CASSQRTGPTHGYTF.

This clonotype was counted a few times. V is TRBV3-1 and J is TRBJ1-1, with D hard to call. Germline values: CDR1 LGHDT, CDR2 YNNKEL (reference sequence). Trimming shortened V by 5 bases and J by 4 bases, and 20 bases separated the two germline ends. This CDR3 spans 16 amino acids. The CDR3 is CASSAHRVLLSTEAFF. Here the CDR3 DNA reads TGTGCCAGCAGCGCACACCGGGTCCTCCTGAGCACTGAAGCTTTCTTT.

This clonotype was counted at least ten times. The gene calls are TRBV7-3 and TRBJ2-1, with 9 bases aligning to TRBD2. The germline CDR1 and CDR2 sequences are SGHTA and FQGTGA. This CDR3 is built from 15 residues. After removal of 2 bases from V and 4 bases from J, the junction contained 3 bases not matched to a gene. The CDR3 nucleotides read TGTGCCAGCAGCTTATCGCTAGCGGGGTACAATGAGCAGTTCTTC. Protein: CASSLSLAGYNEQFF.

This clonotype was detected many times. The chain recombines TRBV7-2 with TRBJ2-2; D is perhaps TRBD1 or TRBD2 (6 bases each). The CDR3 is made up of 16 amino acids. Germline lookup yields CDR1 SGHTA and CDR2 FQGNSA. Deletions cut 2 bases from V and 0 bases from J, with 10 bases between. This CDR3 is CASSLMGGTNTGELFF. Written as DNA, the CDR3 is TGTGCCAGCAGCTTAATGGGGGGCACGAACACCGGGGAGCTGTTTTTT.

The CDR3 is CSASPLGRSGNNEQFF. CDR3 nucleotides: TGCAGTGCTAGTCCTTTGGGTCGGTCAGGGAACAATGAGCAGTTCTTC. This rearrangement joins TRBV20-1 to TRBJ2-1, with a weak D call TRBD1 (5 bases). The ends were cut back, 3 bases at V and 5 bases at J, with 20 bases in the middle. The CDR3 length is 16 residues. Germline V lookup: CDR1 DFQATT, CDR2 SNEGSKA (reference sequence).

The V gene is TRBV7-9, the J gene TRBJ1-2; D ambiguous. Trimming shortened V by 5 bases and J by 7 bases, and 11 bases separated the two germline ends. Germline CDR1 SEHNR, CDR2 FQNEAQ (reference sequence). CDR3 length: 12 amino acids. The CDR3 is CASSLTIAGYTF. In DNA form, the CDR3 reads TGTGCCAGCAGCCTAACAATTGCTGGCTACACCTTC.

The chain couples TRBV5-1 to TRBJ2-3; 10 bases map to TRBD2. The germline V gene encodes CDR1 SGHRS and CDR2 YFSETQ. This CDR3 spans 16 amino acids. After removal of 0 bases from V and 3 bases from J, the junction contained 4 bases not matched to a gene. The CDR3 DNA sequence: TGCGCCAGCAGCTTGGGAGGACTAGCGGAGACAGATACGCAGTATTTT. The encoded protein is CASSLGGLAETDTQYF.

CDR3 sequence reads: CASSQAPAGYEQYF. For the CDR3, the DNA is TGCGCCAGCAGCCAAGCTCCCGCAGGCTACGAGCAGTACTTC. The chain couples TRBV4-1 to TRBJ2-7; D call uncertain. This CDR3 has 14 amino acids. Germline values: CDR1 MGHRA, CDR2 YSYEKL. The germline V and J ends were trimmed by 1 base and 3 bases, with 10 bases remaining between them.

This clonotype appeared a few times. The J gene is TRBJ2-2, the V gene TRBV11-2; D is uncertain. The CDR3 spans 12 residues. V dropped 6 bases and J dropped 7 bases, with 9 bases sitting between them. Germline values: CDR1 SGHAT, CDR2 FQNNGV. The CDR3 is CASRPGIGELFF. The CDR3 DNA reads TGTGCCAGCAGGCCGGGCATCGGGGAGCTGTTTTTT.

This clonotype was detected ten times or more. V gene TRBV27 combines with J gene TRBJ1-1; D is perhaps TRBD1 (5 bases). V was pared by 5 bases and J by 6 bases, with 16 bases between. CDR1 and CDR2 from the germline V gene are MNHEY and SMNVEV (reference sequence). This CDR3 spans 14 amino acids. The CDR3 region is CASSRLPRGSEAFF. The CDR3 nucleotides are TGTGCCAGCAGTCGCCTTCCGCGGGGGTCTGAAGCTTTCTTT.

This clonotype was recorded at least ten times. The V gene is TRBV29-1, the J gene TRBJ2-1, with 9 bases matching TRBD2. The CDR3 sequence is 16 residues long. Germline values: CDR1 SQVTM, CDR2 ANQGSEA. V shed 4 bases and J 4 bases; nucleotides not matched to a gene: 11. CDR3 in DNA: TGCAGCGTTGGATCGGTTGCGGGAGGGACATACAATGAGCAGTTCTTC. It specifies CSVGSVAGGTYNEQFF.

This clonotype came up many times. The chain employs TRBV9 and TRBJ2-5, with D maybe TRBD1 (5 bases). Trimming removed 1 base at V and 2 bases at J, with 9 bases between. Germline values: CDR1 SGDLS, CDR2 YYNGEE. The CDR3 spans 14 residues. The CDR3 nucleotides are TGTGCCAGCAGCGTACTACGACAGCAAGAGACCCAGTACTTC. This translates into CASSVLRQQETQYF.

The V gene is TRBV20-1, the J gene TRBJ2-1, with 11 bases matching TRBD2. The CDR3 totals 16 residues. Per the germline V gene, CDR1 is DFQATT and CDR2 is SNEGSKA (reference sequence). Trimming cost V 1 base and J 3 bases; bases outside gene matches: 5. CDR3 nucleotide sequence: TGCAGTGCTAGAGGGGGGACTAGCGGAAACTACAATGAGCAGTTCTTC. Its protein product is CSARGGTSGNYNEQFF.

A few counts support this clonotype. The chain's CDR3 is CAISESSGYTEAFF. The CDR3 DNA follows: TGTGCCATCAGTGAGTCGTCTGGGTACACTGAAGCTTTCTTT. This sequence joins TRBV10-3 and TRBJ1-1, with D hard to call. This CDR3 has 14 residues. CDR1 is ENHRY, CDR2 SYGVKD, per germline. V lost 0 bases and J 3 bases, leaving 8 bases between the germline ends.

V is TRBV12-3 or TRBV12-4 and J is TRBJ2-2; D is possibly TRBD2 (6 bases). V lost 3 bases to trimming and J lost 0 bases, with 11 bases between them. CDR3 length: 16 amino acids. The chain's CDR3 is CASSFFGGTNTGELFF. DNA for the CDR3: TGTGCCAGCAGTTTTTTCGGCGGGACGAACACCGGGGAGCTGTTTTTT.